This is a list of T cell receptor beta chains from one sample in a study of blood T cell repertoires in COVID-19. This table comes from immunoSEQ multiplex PCR, and its TCRdb copy is limited to in-frame clones, with some not included. The sample carries tens of thousands of clones, approximately 90% recorded once. The sequencing input was peripheral blood. The receptor source for this set is a woman aged 50 to 60 with acute or convalescent COVID-19. Both conserved end residues are part of each CDR3. The D gene is left open where the match is weak.

d_call: TRBD2
v_call: TRBV7-2
cdr3_aa: CASSSSGGIFYEQYF

d_call: .
v_call: TRBV5-1
cdr3_aa: CASSPDSRRGGRDEQFF

d_call: TRBD1
v_call: TRBV6-5
cdr3_aa: CASSPEQGASYGYTF

d_call: .
v_call: TRBV7-9
cdr3_aa: CARGPRAGNTIYF

d_call: .
v_call: TRBV27
cdr3_aa: CASSFNGANVLTF

d_call: .
v_call: TRBV3-1/TRBV3-2
cdr3_aa: CASSQAGSGNQPQHF

d_call: .
v_call: TRBV28
cdr3_aa: CASSPTGLTGNTIYF

d_call: .
v_call: TRBV5-1
cdr3_aa: CASSLAGESYNEQFF

d_call: .
v_call: TRBV5-4
cdr3_aa: CASSLAWQGSEQFF

d_call: .
v_call: TRBV30
cdr3_aa: CAGRDTEAFF